These 21 T cell receptor beta chains originate from one sample sequenced in a study of cytomegalovirus exposure and HLA in healthy donors. The table came from immunoSEQ multiplex PCR; TCRdb's copy has only in-frame clones and leaves some out. The sample consists of approximately 57,000 clones, just over 90% of them appearing once. Source material: PBMCs. Receptors originate from a woman aged 18-29 years in good health and CMV-seronegative.

The V call is TRBV6-5, the J call TRBJ1-5; TRBD1 aligns across 9 bases. The CDR3 spans 14 residues. The germline V gene has CDR1 MNHEY and CDR2 SVGAGI. Trimming at V came to 6 bases and at J to 4 bases, leaving 4 bases not matched to a gene. CDR3 sequence (DNA): TGTGCCAGCAGGCCGGGACAGGGAAATCAGCCCCAGCATTTT. It encodes CASRPGQGNQPQHF.

The chain carries TRBV6-1 and TRBJ2-7; D perhaps matches TRBD2 (5 bases). V lost 6 bases to trimming and J lost 2 bases, with 14 bases between them. In germline, CDR1 is MNHNS, CDR2 SASEGT. The CDR3 has 14 amino acids. The CDR3 region has the DNA TGTGCCAGCAGCCCACTAGAAGAGACCTACGAGCAGTACTTC. Translating it yields CASSPLEETYEQYF.

The rearrangement links TRBV27 to TRBJ2-1; D might be TRBD2 (5 bases). Germline V CDR1 and CDR2: MNHEY, SMNVEV (reference sequence). This CDR3 contains 15 residues. Trimming took off 3 bases at V and 9 bases at J, with 18 bases between the two ends. The CDR3 protein is CASSFWSPRGVEQFF. The CDR3 DNA reads as TGTGCCAGCAGTTTTTGGTCCCCCCGGGGTGTTGAGCAGTTCTTC.

The chain joins TRBV7-6 to TRBJ2-1, with TRBD2 identical over 9 bases. Germline-derived CDR1 and CDR2 are SGHVS and FNYEAQ. This CDR3 comprises 15 residues. Trimming removed 3 bases from V and 5 bases from J; junction bases left unmatched: 5. Written as DNA, the CDR3 is TGTGCCAGCAGCTTGAACAGCGGGGGGAACAATGAGCAGTTCTTC. Protein sequence: CASSLNSGGNNEQFF.

This clone was seen a single time. The chain is built from TRBV9 and TRBJ1-2; tentatively, D is TRBD1 (5 bases). V lost 6 bases and J lost 7, with 16 bases in between. The length of the CDR3 is 13 residues. Germline loops: CDR1 SGDLS, CDR2 YYNGEE. The DNA for the CDR3 is TGTGCCAGCAACGAGGGAGGGGCGGGTGGCTACACCTTC. Translation gives CASNEGGAGGYTF.

The chain is built from TRBV7-2 and TRBJ1-5; no definite D call. Germline V gene data show CDR1 as SGHTA and CDR2 as FQGNSA. V was clipped by 5 bases and J by 8 bases, with 13 bases between them. The CDR3 covers 13 residues. The DNA of the CDR3 is TGTGCCAGCAGCACGGTAACCGGGGAGCCCCAGCATTTT. As protein: CASSTVTGEPQHF.

The J gene is TRBJ2-1, the V gene TRBV7-9; D is unclear. The CDR3 sequence is 15 residues long. V gave up 4 bases and J gave up 8 bases, with 18 bases separating them. The germline CDR1 and CDR2 sequences are SEHNR and FQNEAQ (reference sequence). The CDR3: CASSSPLSSGDEQFF. The CDR3 DNA reads as TGTGCCAGCAGCTCCCCCTTGTCGTCCGGTGATGAGCAGTTCTTC. Full variable domain (missing parts from reference TRBV7-9 and TRBJ2-1): DTGVSQNPRHKITKRGQNVTFRCDPISEHNRLYWYRQTLGQGPEFLTYFQNEAQLEKSRLLSDRFSAERPKGSFSTLEIQRTEQGDSAMYLCASSSPLSSGDEQFFGPGTRLTVL.

This clone appeared a single time. The genes are TRBV10-3 and TRBJ2-7, with D hard to call. V was pared by 2 bases and J by 2 bases, with 7 bases between. The CDR3 is 13 residues long. Germline values: CDR1 ENHRY, CDR2 SYGVKD. This CDR3 reads CAISEEAPYEQYV. CDR3 DNA: TGTGCCATCAGTGAGGAGGCACCCTACGAGCAGTACGTC.

The CDR3 loop is CASSPGPLGVGPTDTQYF. CDR3 sequence (DNA): TGTGCCAGCAGCCCCGGCCCTTTGGGCGTTGGGCCCACAGATACGCAGTATTTT. This chain connects TRBV5-6 to TRBJ2-3, with D unclear. The V gene's germline CDR1 is SGHDT and CDR2 YYEEEE. The CDR3 runs 18 residues. With 4 bases removed from V and 2 bases from J, the gap between germline ends came to 23 bases. Full variable domain (remainder filled in from reference TRBV5-6 and TRBJ2-3): DAGVTQSPTHLIKTRGQQVTLRCSPKSGHDTVSWYQQALGQGPQFIFQYYEEEERQRGNFPDRFSGHQFPNYSSELNVNALLLGDSALYLCASSPGPLGVGPTDTQYFGPGTRLTVL.

This clone showed up just a few times. The gene calls are TRBV6-5 and TRBJ1-1; possible D gene TRBD1, 5 bases. V shed 2 bases and J shed 1 base, with 14 bases lying between them. This CDR3 is 16 amino acids long. In germline, CDR1 is MNHEY, CDR2 SVGAGI. The CDR3 sequence: CASSYGGGPKNTEAFF. CDR3 coding DNA: TGTGCCAGCAGTTACGGGGGGGGTCCGAAGAACACTGAAGCTTTCTTT.

J is TRBJ2-1 and V is TRBV4-1, with 13 bases lining up with TRBD2. This CDR3 is built from 16 residues. V trimming: 4 bases; J trimming: 6 bases; junction bases outside the gene matches: 6. The germline gives CDR1 MGHRA, CDR2 YSYEKL. Here the CDR3 reads CASSRVGTSGTNEQFF. The CDR3 DNA is TGCGCCAGCAGCCGTGTAGGGACTAGCGGGACCAATGAGCAGTTCTTC.

This clone was observed once. The CDR3 is CAWSRLNTEAFF. The CDR3, as DNA: TGTGCCTGGAGCCGTTTGAACACTGAAGCTTTCTTT. The J gene is TRBJ1-1, the V gene TRBV30, with D uncertain. V was clipped by 3 bases and J by 0 bases, with 5 bases between them. The CDR3 is made up of 12 amino acids. From germline, CDR1 is GTSNPN and CDR2 SVGIG (reference sequence).

The chain links TRBV5-1 to TRBJ2-7; a possible D gene is TRBD2 (6 bases). This CDR3 region has 14 residues. The V and J ends lost 7 bases and 1 base respectively, with 15 bases between them. CDR1 and CDR2 from the germline V gene are SGHRS and YFSETQ. This CDR3 reads CASASGTYSYEQYF. Written as DNA, the CDR3 is TGCGCCAGCGCTTCTGGGACTTATTCCTACGAGCAGTACTTC.

This clone showed up just a few times. The chain uses TRBV19 and TRBJ2-7, with 9 bases fitting TRBD2. The CDR3 spans 20 residues. Looked up from germline, CDR1 is LNHDA and CDR2 is SQIVND (reference sequence). Unmatched junction bases numbered 21, after V lost 6 bases and J lost 0 bases. CDR3 sequence reads: CASRYPGGGRAYHHSYEQYV. Here the CDR3 DNA reads TGTGCCAGTAGATACCCAGGCGGCGGGAGGGCCTATCACCACTCCTACGAGCAGTACGTC.

The J gene is TRBJ1-5, the V gene TRBV7-9; D possibly corresponds to TRBD1 (5 bases). CDR3 length: 15 residues. V dropped 1 base and J dropped 5 bases, with 12 bases sitting between them. CDR1 is SEHNR, CDR2 FQNEAQ, per germline (reference sequence). Here the CDR3 DNA reads TGTGCCAGCAGCTTAGGTGGCGGGGGAGATCAGCCCCAGCATTTT. Translation gives CASSLGGGGDQPQHF. The variable domain in full, with the rest retrieved from reference TRBV7-9 and TRBJ1-5, is DTGVSQNPRHKITKRGQNVTFRCDPISEHNRLYWYRQTLGQGPEFLTYFQNEAQLEKSRLLSDRFSAERPKGSFSTLEIQRTEQGDSAMYLCASSLGGGGDQPQHFGDGTRLSIL.

V is TRBV4-3 and J is TRBJ2-6; D is perhaps TRBD1 (6 bases). The CDR3 totals 15 residues. From germline, CDR1 is LGHNA and CDR2 YSLEER. V lost 6 bases and J lost 0, with 9 bases in between. DNA for the CDR3: TGCGCCAGCAGTCAGGGGAGCTCTGGGGCCAACGTCCTGACTTTC. It yields the protein CASSQGSSGANVLTF.

The V gene is TRBV4-1, the J gene TRBJ1-1; D is ambiguous. Trimming pared 0 bases from V and 6 bases from J, leaving 14 bases between. The CDR3 runs 15 residues. Germline CDR1 is MGHRA and CDR2 is YSYEKL. CDR3 DNA sequence: TGCGCCAGCAGCCAAGATGCGGGCTTGGGCGCTGAAGCTTTCTTT. This codes for CASSQDAGLGAEAFF.

J is TRBJ2-3 and V is TRBV5-3; D possibly corresponds to TRBD2 (5 bases). TRBV5-3 falls under the ORF class, with uncertain function. This CDR3 region has 9 residues. V lost 6 bases and J 13 bases, leaving 9 bases between the germline ends. The CDR3: CARTHGEYF. Here the CDR3 DNA reads TGTGCCAGAACCCACGGGGAGTATTTT.

This chain joins TRBV28 and TRBJ1-2; perhaps TRBD1 as D (5 bases). V lost 6 bases, J lost 8 bases, and 16 bases lay in between. The germline gives CDR1 MDHEN, CDR2 SYDVKM. The CDR3 is 13 amino acids. This CDR3 reads CASSLKTAGGYTF. CDR3 nucleotides: TGTGCCAGCAGCCTTAAGACAGCCGGCGGCTACACCTTC.

In nucleotides, the CDR3 is TGTGCCAGCAGTTACTCTAACAGGAGGGACACTGAAGCTTTCTTT. Translating gives CASSYSNRRDTEAFF. The chain recombines TRBV6-5 with TRBJ1-1; D perhaps matches TRBD1 (5 bases). Germline values: CDR1 MNHEY, CDR2 SVGAGI. The CDR3 length is 15 residues. The germline V and J ends were trimmed by 0 bases and 3 bases, with 11 bases remaining between them.

The CDR3 loop reads CASTPTGDTQYF. The CDR3 coding sequence is TGTGCCAGCACCCCAACCGGGGATACGCAGTATTTT. V is TRBV2 and J is TRBJ2-3; D is unresolved. V was clipped by 7 bases and J by 6 bases, with 11 bases between them. The CDR3 extends over 12 amino acids. Germline CDR1 SNHLY, CDR2 FYNNEI. Drawing the rest from reference TRBV2 and TRBJ2-3, the complete variable domain is EPEVTQTPSHQVTQMGQEVILRCVPISNHLYFYWYRQILGQKVEFLVSFYNNEISEKSEIFDDQFSVERPDGSNFTLKIRSTKLEDSAMYFCASTPTGDTQYFGPGTRLTVL.